These T cell receptor beta chains were read from a single sample in a study of blood T cell repertoires in COVID-19. The protocol was immunoSEQ multiplex PCR, while the TCRdb copy is restricted to in-frame clones and leaves out a portion. The sample contains about 230,000 clones, about 90% of which appear only once. Sequenced input: PBMCs or T cells enriched from blood (not recorded which). These receptors all come from a man aged 25 to 40 who had recovered from COVID-19. Both conserved end residues are part of each CDR3. The order of the fields is CDR3 DNA, CDR3 protein, V gene, J gene, D gene, clone size. A D gene is named only where the DNA matches it firmly. Clone sizes are given selectively: once, few, many, or a class where the clone is expanded.

cdr3_nt: TGTGCCAGCAGCGTTAGCGGGATACAGATCGAGCAGTACTTC
cdr3_aa: CASSVSGIQIEQYF
v_call: TRBV9
j_call: TRBJ2-7
d_call: TRBD2
clone_size: NA

cdr3_nt: TGTGCCAGCAGCTTCTCGTGGGGGGCGAACACCGGGGAGCTGTTTTTT
cdr3_aa: CASSFSWGANTGELFF
v_call: TRBV7-3
j_call: TRBJ2-2
d_call: NA
clone_size: NA

cdr3_nt: TGTGCCAGCAGAAAACCTTCAGGGGGTGGAAACTATGGCTACACCTTC
cdr3_aa: CASRKPSGGGNYGYTF
v_call: TRBV27
j_call: TRBJ1-2
d_call: TRBD1
clone_size: NA

cdr3_nt: TGTGCCACCCTGGACATGAGCTCCTACAATGAGCAGTTCTTC
cdr3_aa: CATLDMSSYNEQFF
v_call: TRBV19
j_call: TRBJ2-1
d_call: NA
clone_size: NA

cdr3_nt: TGTGCCAGCAGGCCGACAGGGACCCACGAGCAGTACTTC
cdr3_aa: CASRPTGTHEQYF
v_call: TRBV2
j_call: TRBJ2-7
d_call: TRBD1
clone_size: NA

cdr3_nt: TGTGCCACCAGTGATTCTCCCCTGTCTGATTCACCCCTCCACTTT
cdr3_aa: CATSDSPLSDSPLHF
v_call: TRBV24-1
j_call: TRBJ1-6
d_call: NA
clone_size: NA

cdr3_nt: TGTGCCAGCAGGTACGCGGGGTCTGGCTACACCTTC
cdr3_aa: CASRYAGSGYTF
v_call: TRBV2
j_call: TRBJ1-2
d_call: NA
clone_size: NA

cdr3_nt: TGTGCCAGCCAGCAACTTTCGGGTCTGTTCGCCTTC
cdr3_aa: CASQQLSGLFAF
v_call: TRBV28
j_call: TRBJ1-2
d_call: NA
clone_size: NA

cdr3_nt: TGTGCCAGCAGCGCCCGGGAGGCGAGGGGAAACACCATATATTTT
cdr3_aa: CASSAREARGNTIYF
v_call: TRBV9
j_call: TRBJ1-3
d_call: NA
clone_size: NA

cdr3_nt: TGTGCCAGCAGGAAGACAGGGGCGAACACTGAAGCTTTCTTT
cdr3_aa: CASRKTGANTEAFF
v_call: TRBV2
j_call: TRBJ1-1
d_call: TRBD1
clone_size: NA

cdr3_nt: TGTGCCAGCAGTTTATACGCCGGGACTAGCGGGGGGGTAGGAGATACGCAGTATTTT
cdr3_aa: CASSLYAGTSGGVGDTQYF
v_call: TRBV27
j_call: TRBJ2-3
d_call: TRBD2
clone_size: NA

cdr3_nt: TGTGCCAGCAGCGTAGTGCCTAGCTCCTACGAGCAGTACTTC
cdr3_aa: CASSVVPSSYEQYF
v_call: TRBV9
j_call: TRBJ2-7
d_call: NA
clone_size: NA

cdr3_nt: TGTGCCAGCAGCTCTGGGACAGGAAACACCATATATTTT
cdr3_aa: CASSSGTGNTIYF
v_call: TRBV11-2
j_call: TRBJ1-3
d_call: NA
clone_size: NA

cdr3_nt: TGCGCCAGCAGCTTGGTTAGCGGGGACAATGAGCAGTTCTTC
cdr3_aa: CASSLVSGDNEQFF
v_call: TRBV5-1
j_call: TRBJ2-1
d_call: TRBD2
clone_size: NA

cdr3_nt: TGTGCCAGCAGCAAGCTAGTTGGGTTTGAGCAGTTCTTC
cdr3_aa: CASSKLVGFEQFF
v_call: TRBV21-1
j_call: TRBJ2-1
d_call: NA
clone_size: NA

cdr3_nt: TGTGCCAGTAGGGAGCGGGAGGCCAGCTACAATGAGCAGTTCTTC
cdr3_aa: CASREREASYNEQFF
v_call: TRBV19
j_call: TRBJ2-1
d_call: TRBD2
clone_size: NA

cdr3_nt: TGTGCCAGCAGTGATAGGCGTGGGACAGGGAATTCACCCCTCCACTTT
cdr3_aa: CASSDRRGTGNSPLHF
v_call: TRBV2
j_call: TRBJ1-6
d_call: TRBD1
clone_size: NA

cdr3_nt: TGTGCCAGCAGTTTACTAGGACAGACCTATGGCTACACCTTC
cdr3_aa: CASSLLGQTYGYTF
v_call: TRBV28
j_call: TRBJ1-2
d_call: NA
clone_size: NA

cdr3_nt: TGTGCCAGCAGCTTATGGACTAGCGCCGAGACCCAGTACTTC
cdr3_aa: CASSLWTSAETQYF
v_call: TRBV7-2
j_call: TRBJ2-5
d_call: TRBD2
clone_size: NA

cdr3_nt: TGTGCCAGCAGCTGGGGACTAGCGGGAGGAGAGACCCAGTACTTC
cdr3_aa: CASSWGLAGGETQYF
v_call: TRBV7-7
j_call: TRBJ2-5
d_call: TRBD2
clone_size: NA

cdr3_nt: TGCGCCAGCAGCATCACCGGGACTGACTATGGCTACACCTTC
cdr3_aa: CASSITGTDYGYTF
v_call: TRBV5-1
j_call: TRBJ1-2
d_call: NA
clone_size: NA

cdr3_nt: TGTGCCAGCAGCGTAGGGCAGGGGTCTGGGTTCACTGAAGCTTTCTTT
cdr3_aa: CASSVGQGSGFTEAFF
v_call: TRBV9
j_call: TRBJ1-1
d_call: NA
clone_size: NA

cdr3_nt: TGTGCCAGCAGTTCCGGGGCTGGAAACACCATATATTTT
cdr3_aa: CASSSGAGNTIYF
v_call: TRBV6-2/TRBV6-3
j_call: TRBJ1-3
d_call: NA
clone_size: NA

cdr3_nt: TGTGCCAGCACCCGATCGACAGGGGGAGCTGGAAACACCATATATTTT
cdr3_aa: CASTRSTGGAGNTIYF
v_call: TRBV11-2
j_call: TRBJ1-3
d_call: TRBD1
clone_size: NA

cdr3_nt: TGCGCCAGCAGCCAAGATCCCCCCGGCGGCCGGAGAGCCAAAAACATTCAGTACTTC
cdr3_aa: CASSQDPPGGRRAKNIQYF
v_call: TRBV4-3
j_call: TRBJ2-4
d_call: NA
clone_size: few

cdr3_nt: TGCAGTGCTTTTATAAATGGCTACACCTTC
cdr3_aa: CSAFINGYTF
v_call: TRBV20-1
j_call: TRBJ1-2
d_call: NA
clone_size: NA

cdr3_nt: TGTGCCAGCAGCTTAGGGCTTAGAGGAGGACAGGGGGTCAGCAATGAGCAGTTCTTC
cdr3_aa: CASSLGLRGGQGVSNEQFF
v_call: TRBV7-9
j_call: TRBJ2-1
d_call: TRBD1
clone_size: NA

cdr3_nt: TGTGCCAGCAGCTTGGTACCGACAGGGTCGAGGAGCAATCAGCCCCAGCATTTT
cdr3_aa: CASSLVPTGSRSNQPQHF
v_call: TRBV7-9
j_call: TRBJ1-5
d_call: TRBD1
clone_size: once

cdr3_nt: TGTGCCTGGAGTGTACAAGGGGCTAGCAATCAGCCCCAGCATTTT
cdr3_aa: CAWSVQGASNQPQHF
v_call: TRBV30
j_call: TRBJ1-5
d_call: NA
clone_size: NA

cdr3_nt: TGTGCCAGCAGCTCAGACAGGGTCTCCTACGAGCAGTACTTC
cdr3_aa: CASSSDRVSYEQYF
v_call: TRBV7-9
j_call: TRBJ2-7
d_call: TRBD1
clone_size: NA

cdr3_nt: TGTGCCAGCAGCGCGCAAGAGACCCAGTACTTC
cdr3_aa: CASSAQETQYF
v_call: TRBV5-4
j_call: TRBJ2-5
d_call: NA
clone_size: NA

cdr3_nt: TGTGCCAGCAGCCTAGGACTAGCGGGAGTATCAACCGGGGAGCTGTTTTTT
cdr3_aa: CASSLGLAGVSTGELFF
v_call: TRBV11-3
j_call: TRBJ2-2
d_call: TRBD2
clone_size: NA

cdr3_nt: TGTGCCAGCAGCTTGAATGAGGACAGGTGGAAGGGAGATACGCAGTATTTT
cdr3_aa: CASSLNEDRWKGDTQYF
v_call: TRBV5-6
j_call: TRBJ2-3
d_call: TRBD1
clone_size: NA

cdr3_nt: TGTGCCAGCAGCCAAGAAGTCGGACAAACTTCACCCCTCCACTTT
cdr3_aa: CASSQEVGQTSPLHF
v_call: TRBV3-1/TRBV3-2
j_call: TRBJ1-6
d_call: NA
clone_size: few

cdr3_nt: TGCAGCGAAGGACAGGGTGGTCGAGAGACCCAGTACTTC
cdr3_aa: CSEGQGGRETQYF
v_call: TRBV29-1
j_call: TRBJ2-5
d_call: TRBD1
clone_size: few

cdr3_nt: TGTGCCAGCAGCTTTTCTAGGACAGGGGGCTTATTCTCTGGAAACACCATATATTTT
cdr3_aa: CASSFSRTGGLFSGNTIYF
v_call: TRBV5-5
j_call: TRBJ1-3
d_call: TRBD1
clone_size: NA

cdr3_nt: TGTGCCTGGAGTGTACTACAGGGGAACACTGAAGCTTTCTTT
cdr3_aa: CAWSVLQGNTEAFF
v_call: TRBV30
j_call: TRBJ1-1
d_call: NA
clone_size: NA

cdr3_nt: TGCAGCGTTGAAGAAGGCACTTCCCACGGGTATGGCTACACCTTC
cdr3_aa: CSVEEGTSHGYGYTF
v_call: TRBV29-1
j_call: TRBJ1-2
d_call: NA
clone_size: NA

cdr3_nt: TGTGCCAGCAGGCTAGACGGACTAGCGGATGAGCAGTTCTTC
cdr3_aa: CASRLDGLADEQFF
v_call: TRBV28
j_call: TRBJ2-1
d_call: TRBD2
clone_size: once

cdr3_nt: TGTGCCAGTAGTATCGGCCACGCGGGCACCGGGGAGCTGTTTTTT
cdr3_aa: CASSIGHAGTGELFF
v_call: TRBV19
j_call: TRBJ2-2
d_call: NA
clone_size: NA

cdr3_nt: TGTGCTAGTTTAATGGGGAGACTGGGCACTGAAGCTTTCTTT
cdr3_aa: CASLMGRLGTEAFF
v_call: TRBV12-5
j_call: TRBJ1-1
d_call: NA
clone_size: NA

cdr3_nt: TGTGCCAGCAGCCAAGGACTAGCGGGCTTTAATGAGCAGTTCTTC
cdr3_aa: CASSQGLAGFNEQFF
v_call: TRBV3-1/TRBV3-2
j_call: TRBJ2-1
d_call: TRBD2
clone_size: once

cdr3_nt: TGTGCCAGTAGCGACAGGTACTCTGGAAACACCATATATTTT
cdr3_aa: CASSDRYSGNTIYF
v_call: TRBV19
j_call: TRBJ1-3
d_call: NA
clone_size: NA